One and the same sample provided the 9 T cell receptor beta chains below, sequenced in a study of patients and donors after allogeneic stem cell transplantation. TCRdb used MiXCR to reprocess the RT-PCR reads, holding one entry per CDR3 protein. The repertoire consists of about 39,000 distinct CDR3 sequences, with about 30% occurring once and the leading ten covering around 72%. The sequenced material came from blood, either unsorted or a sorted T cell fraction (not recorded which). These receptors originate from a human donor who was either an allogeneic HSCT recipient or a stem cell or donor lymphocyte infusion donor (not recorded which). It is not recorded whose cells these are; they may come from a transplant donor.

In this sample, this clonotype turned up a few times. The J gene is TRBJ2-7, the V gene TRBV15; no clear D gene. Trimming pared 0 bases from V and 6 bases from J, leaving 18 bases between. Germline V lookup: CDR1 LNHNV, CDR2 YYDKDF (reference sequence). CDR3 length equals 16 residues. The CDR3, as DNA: TGTGCCACCAGCAGAGATCAAACGGCAGGAACCCTCGAGCAGTACTTC. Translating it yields CATSRDQTAGTLEQYF.

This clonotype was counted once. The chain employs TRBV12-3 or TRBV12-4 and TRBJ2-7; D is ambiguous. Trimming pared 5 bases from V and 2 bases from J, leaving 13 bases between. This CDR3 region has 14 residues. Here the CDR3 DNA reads TGTGCCAGCAGTCCCCCCGGTGGAGCCTACGAGCAGTACTTC. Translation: CASSPPGGAYEQYF.

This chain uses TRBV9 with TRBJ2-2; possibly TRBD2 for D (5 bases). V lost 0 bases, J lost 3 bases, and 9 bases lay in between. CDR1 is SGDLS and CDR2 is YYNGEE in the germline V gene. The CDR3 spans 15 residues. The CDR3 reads CASSVAWEHTGELFF. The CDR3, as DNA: TGTGCCAGCAGCGTAGCTTGGGAGCACACCGGGGAGCTGTTTTTT.

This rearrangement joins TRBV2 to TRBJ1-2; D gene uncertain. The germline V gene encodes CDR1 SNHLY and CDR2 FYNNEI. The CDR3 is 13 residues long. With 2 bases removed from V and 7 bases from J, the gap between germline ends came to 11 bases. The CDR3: CASSERFRVGYTF. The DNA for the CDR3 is TGTGCCAGCAGTGAAAGGTTTCGTGTTGGCTACACCTTC.

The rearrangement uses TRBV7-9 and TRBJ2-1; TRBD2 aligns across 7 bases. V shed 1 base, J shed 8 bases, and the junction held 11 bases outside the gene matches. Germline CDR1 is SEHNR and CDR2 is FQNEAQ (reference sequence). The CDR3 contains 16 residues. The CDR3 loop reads CASSLGGSSGWDEQFF. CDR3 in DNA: TGTGCCAGCAGCTTAGGCGGGTCTAGCGGATGGGATGAGCAGTTCTTC.

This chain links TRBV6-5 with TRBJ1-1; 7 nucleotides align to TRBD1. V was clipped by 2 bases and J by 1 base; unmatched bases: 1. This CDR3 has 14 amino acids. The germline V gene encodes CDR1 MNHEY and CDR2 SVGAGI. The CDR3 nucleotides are TGTGCCAGCAGTTACAGGACAGGGAACACTGAAGCTTTCTTT. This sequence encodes CASSYRTGNTEAFF.

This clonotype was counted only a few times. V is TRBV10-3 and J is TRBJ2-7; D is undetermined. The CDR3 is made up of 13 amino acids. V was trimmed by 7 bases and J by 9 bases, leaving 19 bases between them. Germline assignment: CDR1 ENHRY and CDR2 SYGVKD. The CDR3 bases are TGTGCCATCACCCATGCCCCCTGGTTTGTGCAGTACTTC. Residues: CAITHAPWFVQYF.

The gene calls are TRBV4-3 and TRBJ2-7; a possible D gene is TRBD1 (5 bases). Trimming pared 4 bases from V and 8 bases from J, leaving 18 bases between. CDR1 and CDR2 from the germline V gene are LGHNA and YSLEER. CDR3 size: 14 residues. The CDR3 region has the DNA TGCGCCAGCAGCCCGGACACCCGAAGTTCGAAGCAGTACTTC. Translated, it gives CASSPDTRSSKQYF.

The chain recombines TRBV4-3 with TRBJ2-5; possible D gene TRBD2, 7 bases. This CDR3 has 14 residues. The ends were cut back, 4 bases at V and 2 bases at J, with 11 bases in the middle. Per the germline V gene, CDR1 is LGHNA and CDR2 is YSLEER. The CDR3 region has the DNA TGCGCCAGCAGCCCGGGGGGCCCACAAGAGACCCAGTACTTC. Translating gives CASSPGGPQETQYF.